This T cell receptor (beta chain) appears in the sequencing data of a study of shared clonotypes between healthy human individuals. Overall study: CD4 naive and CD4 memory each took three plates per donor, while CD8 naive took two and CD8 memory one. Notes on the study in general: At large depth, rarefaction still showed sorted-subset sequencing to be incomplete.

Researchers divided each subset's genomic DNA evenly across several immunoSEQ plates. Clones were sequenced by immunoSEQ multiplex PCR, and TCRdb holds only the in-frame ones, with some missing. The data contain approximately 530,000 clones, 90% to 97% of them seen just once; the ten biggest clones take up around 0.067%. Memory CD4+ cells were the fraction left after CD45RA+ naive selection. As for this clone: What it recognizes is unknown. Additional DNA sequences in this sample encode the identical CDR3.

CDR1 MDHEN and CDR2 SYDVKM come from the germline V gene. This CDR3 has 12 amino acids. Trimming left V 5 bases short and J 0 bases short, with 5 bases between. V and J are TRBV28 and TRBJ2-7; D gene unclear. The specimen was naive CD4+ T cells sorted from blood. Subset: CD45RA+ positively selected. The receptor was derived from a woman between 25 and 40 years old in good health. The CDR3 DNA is TGTGCCAGCAGTCCGCCCTCCTACGAGCAGTACTTC. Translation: CASSPPSYEQYF.